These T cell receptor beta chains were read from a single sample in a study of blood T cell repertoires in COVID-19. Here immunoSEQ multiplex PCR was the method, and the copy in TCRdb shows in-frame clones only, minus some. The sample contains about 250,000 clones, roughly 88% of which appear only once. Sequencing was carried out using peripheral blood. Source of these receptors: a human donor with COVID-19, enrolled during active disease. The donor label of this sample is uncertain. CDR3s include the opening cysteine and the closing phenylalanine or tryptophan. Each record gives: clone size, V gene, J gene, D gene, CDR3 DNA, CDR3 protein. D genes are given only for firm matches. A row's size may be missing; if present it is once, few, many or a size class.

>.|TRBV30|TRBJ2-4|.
TGTGCCTGGTCTGGAGGGTCGGCGGCCAAAAACATTCAGTACTTC
CAWSGGSAAKNIQYF
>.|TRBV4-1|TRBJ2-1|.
TGCGCCAGCAGCCAAGAGTCTTTTAGCTCCTACAATGAGCAGTTCTTC
CASSQESFSSYNEQFF
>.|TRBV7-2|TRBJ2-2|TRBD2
TGTGCCAGCAGCTTAAATAGCGGGTCTACCACCGGGGAGCTGTTTTTT
CASSLNSGSTTGELFF
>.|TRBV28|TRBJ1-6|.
TGTGCCAGCACGGGCTCCTATAATTCACCCCTCCACTTT
CASTGSYNSPLHF
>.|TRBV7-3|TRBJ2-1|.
TGTGCCAGCAGCTTAAGTAGGCGGTCAAATGAGCAGTTCTTC
CASSLSRRSNEQFF
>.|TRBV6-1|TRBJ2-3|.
TGTGCCAGCAGTGAGGGGAGACTGGCCTCGGATACGCAGTATTTT
CASSEGRLASDTQYF
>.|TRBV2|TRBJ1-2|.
TGTGCCAGCAGTGAATTGGGACATTTACGCTATGGCTACACCTTC
CASSELGHLRYGYTF
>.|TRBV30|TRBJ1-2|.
TGTGCCCGCGGGCAGGGGTCGTATGGCTACACCTTC
CARGQGSYGYTF
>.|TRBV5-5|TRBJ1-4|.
TGTGCCAGCAGCTTGTCCGGGGGATATGAAAAACTGTTTTTT
CASSLSGGYEKLFF
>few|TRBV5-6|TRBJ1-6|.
TGTGCCAGCAGCTTGGCCACAGGGTATAATTCACCCCTCCACTTT
CASSLATGYNSPLHF
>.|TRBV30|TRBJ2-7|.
TGTGCCTGGAGTGTGAGCTCCTACGAGCAGTACTTC
CAWSVSSYEQYF
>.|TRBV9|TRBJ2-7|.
TGTGCCAGCAGCCTAACAACTGGGGCAGGGATCTCCTACGAGCAGTACTTC
CASSLTTGAGISYEQYF
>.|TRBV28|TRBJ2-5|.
TGTGCCAGCAGTACCAAGACACTTCAAGAGACCCAGTACTTC
CASSTKTLQETQYF
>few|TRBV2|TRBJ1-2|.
TGTGCCAGCCTACGGGGGAACGCTGGCTACACCTTC
CASLRGNAGYTF
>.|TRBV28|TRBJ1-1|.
TGTGCCAGCAGTGCCCCACAGGGGAACACTGAAGCTTTCTTT
CASSAPQGNTEAFF
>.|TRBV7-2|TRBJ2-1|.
TGTGCCAGCAGCCCCCGTCCGGGTTACAATGAGCAGTTCTTC
CASSPRPGYNEQFF
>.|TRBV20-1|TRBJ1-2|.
TGCAGTGCTAGAGCAGTCTATGGCTACACCTTC
CSARAVYGYTF
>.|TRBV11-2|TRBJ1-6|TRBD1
TGTGCCAGCAGCTTAGAGAGACAGGGAAATTCACCCCTCCACTTT
CASSLERQGNSPLHF
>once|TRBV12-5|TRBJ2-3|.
TGTGCTAGTGGCCCCATAAGCGGAAGCACAGATACGCAGTATTTT
CASGPISGSTDTQYF
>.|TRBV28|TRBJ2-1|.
TGTGCCAGCAGTATCAGGTCCTACAATGAGCAGTTCTTC
CASSIRSYNEQFF
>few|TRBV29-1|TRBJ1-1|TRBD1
TGCAGCGTCCACACGACAGGGGGCAACACTGAAGCTTTCTTT
CSVHTTGGNTEAFF
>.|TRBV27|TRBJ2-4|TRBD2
TGTGCCAGCAGTTCCGGGACTAGCGGGAGAAACATTCAGTACTTC
CASSSGTSGRNIQYF
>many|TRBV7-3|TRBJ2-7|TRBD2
TGTGCCAGCAGCTTGGGGCCGGCTAGCGGGGGTTTCTACGAGCAGTACTTC
CASSLGPASGGFYEQYF
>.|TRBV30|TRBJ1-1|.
TGTGCCGGCGACGGGGGGCGCGACACTGAAGCTTTCTTT
CAGDGGRDTEAFF
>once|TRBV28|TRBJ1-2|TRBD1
TGTGCCAGCACCCCGGGGGGGACAGTAGTCTATGGCTACACCTTC
CASTPGGTVVYGYTF
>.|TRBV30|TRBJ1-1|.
TGTGCCTGGGGGTTAGGGGACACTGAAGCTTTCTTT
CAWGLGDTEAFF
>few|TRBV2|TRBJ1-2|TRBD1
TGTGCCAGCAATACTCTAGTGGGGGGAGGGGGACAGGCCTATGGCTACACCTTC
CASNTLVGGGGQAYGYTF
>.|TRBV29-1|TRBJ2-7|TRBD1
TGCAGCGTTGAAGTTGGACAGGGCTCCTACGAGCAGTACTTC
CSVEVGQGSYEQYF
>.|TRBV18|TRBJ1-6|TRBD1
TGTGCCAGCTCTTCCGGGACAGCTAATTCACCCCTCCACTTT
CASSSGTANSPLHF
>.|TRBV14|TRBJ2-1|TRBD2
TGTGCCAGCAGCCAAGAATTTGGTAGCGGGACCCCCAATGAGCAGTTCTTC
CASSQEFGSGTPNEQFF
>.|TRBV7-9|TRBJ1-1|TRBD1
TGTGCCAGCAGCGGGACAGGCCATCGGGCGGGCACTGAAGCTTTCTTT
CASSGTGHRAGTEAFF
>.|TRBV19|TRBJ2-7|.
TGTGCCAGTAGTATAGCTCGGGACGAGCAGTACTTC
CASSIARDEQYF
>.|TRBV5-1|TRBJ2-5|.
TGCGCCAGCAGCTTGACCCCAAGGCGGCAAGAGACCCAGTACTTC
CASSLTPRRQETQYF
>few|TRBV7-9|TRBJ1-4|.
TGTGCCAGCAGCTTAGCGAGGGGGGGATCAAATGAAAAACTGTTTTTT
CASSLARGGSNEKLFF
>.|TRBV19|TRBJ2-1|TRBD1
TGTGCCAGTAGCCACCTGGGACAGGGTAACAATGAGCAGTTCTTC
CASSHLGQGNNEQFF
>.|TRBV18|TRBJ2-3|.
TGTGCCAGCTCAGGGGGGACTAGCACAGATACGCAGTATTTT
CASSGGTSTDTQYF
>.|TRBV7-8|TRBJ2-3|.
TGTGCCAGCAGCTCCCTCCCCGGGATCGCGCAGTATTTT
CASSSLPGIAQYF
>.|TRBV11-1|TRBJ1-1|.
TGTGCCAGCAGCCCGGGCCCAGGAGGGACTGAAGCTTTCTTT
CASSPGPGGTEAFF
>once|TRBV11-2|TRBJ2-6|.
TGTGCCAGCATCTCGCCTGGCGCAGGGGATGGGGCCAACGTCCTGACTTTC
CASISPGAGDGANVLTF
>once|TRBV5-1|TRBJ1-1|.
TGCGCCAGCAGCTTCCAACCCGGACAGAGACAGAACACTGAAGCTTTCTTT
CASSFQPGQRQNTEAFF
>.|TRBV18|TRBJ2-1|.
TGTGCCAGCTCACTTTCGCAGGGTGGCTCCTACAATGAGCAGTTCTTC
CASSLSQGGSYNEQFF
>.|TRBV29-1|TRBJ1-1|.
TGCAGCGTTGCTTTCTCGGGGTTGAACACTGAAGCTTTCTTT
CSVAFSGLNTEAFF
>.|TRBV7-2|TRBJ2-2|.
TGTGCCAGCAGCTTAGGCCTAGCCTCAAACACCGGGGAGCTGTTTTTT
CASSLGLASNTGELFF
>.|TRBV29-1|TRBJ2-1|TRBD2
TGCAGCGTTTCGGGTGAGGGAGGGGTTAACCCCTACAATGAGCAGTTCTTC
CSVSGEGGVNPYNEQFF
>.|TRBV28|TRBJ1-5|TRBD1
TGTGCCAGCAGCGGACAGGGCTATCAGCCCCAGCATTTT
CASSGQGYQPQHF
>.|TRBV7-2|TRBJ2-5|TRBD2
TGTGCCAGCAGCTTAACGACTAGCGGAGAGACCCAGTACTTC
CASSLTTSGETQYF
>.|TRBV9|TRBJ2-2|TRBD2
TGTGCCACTAGCGGGCGGCACACCGGGGAGCTGTTTTTT
CATSGRHTGELFF
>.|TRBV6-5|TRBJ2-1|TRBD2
TGTGCCAGCAGTTTGACTAGCGCGATATACAATGAGCAGTTCTTC
CASSLTSAIYNEQFF
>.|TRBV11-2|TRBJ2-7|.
TGTGCCAGCAGCTTGGTCCGGGTGAGCGAGCAGTACTTC
CASSLVRVSEQYF
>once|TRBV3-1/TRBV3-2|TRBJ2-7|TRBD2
TGTGCCAGCAGCCACGCCCGGGGGGACGAGCAGTACTTC
CASSHARGDEQYF
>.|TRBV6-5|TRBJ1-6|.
TGTGCCAGCTCCCCGAGCTCCTATAATTCACCCCTCCACTTT
CASSPSSYNSPLHF
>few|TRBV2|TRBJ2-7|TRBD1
TGTGCCAGCATACTGACAGGGGGCAGGTACGAGCAGTACTTC
CASILTGGRYEQYF
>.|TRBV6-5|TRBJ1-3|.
TGTGCCAGCAGTTACCGGGCAGAGGGTACAGGAAACACCATATATTTT
CASSYRAEGTGNTIYF